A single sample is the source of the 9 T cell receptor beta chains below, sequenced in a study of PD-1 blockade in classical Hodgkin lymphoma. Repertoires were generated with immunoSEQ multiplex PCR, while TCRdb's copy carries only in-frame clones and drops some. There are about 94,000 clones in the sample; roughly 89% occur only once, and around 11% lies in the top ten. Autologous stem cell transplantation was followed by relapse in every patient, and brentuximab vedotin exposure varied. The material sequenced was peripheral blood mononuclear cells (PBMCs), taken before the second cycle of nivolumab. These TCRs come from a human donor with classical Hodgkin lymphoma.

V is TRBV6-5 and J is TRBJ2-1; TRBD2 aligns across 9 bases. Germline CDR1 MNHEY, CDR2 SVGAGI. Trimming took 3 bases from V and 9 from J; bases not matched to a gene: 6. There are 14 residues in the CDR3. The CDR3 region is CASSYAGGAGEQFF. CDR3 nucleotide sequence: TGTGCCAGCAGTTATGCGGGGGGGGCGGGTGAGCAGTTCTTC.

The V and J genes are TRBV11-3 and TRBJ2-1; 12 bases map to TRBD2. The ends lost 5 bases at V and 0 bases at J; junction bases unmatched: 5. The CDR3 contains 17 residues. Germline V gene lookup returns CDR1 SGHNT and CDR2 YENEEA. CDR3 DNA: TGTGCCAGCAGCCTACTAGCGGGGGGAAGCTCCTACAATGAGCAGTTCTTC. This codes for CASSLLAGGSSYNEQFF.

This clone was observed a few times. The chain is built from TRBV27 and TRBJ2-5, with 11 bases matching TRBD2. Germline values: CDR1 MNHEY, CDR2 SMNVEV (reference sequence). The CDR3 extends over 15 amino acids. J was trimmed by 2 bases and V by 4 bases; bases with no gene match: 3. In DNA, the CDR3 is TGTGCCAGCAGTTATGGGACTAGCGGACAAGAGACCCAGTACTTC. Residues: CASSYGTSGQETQYF.

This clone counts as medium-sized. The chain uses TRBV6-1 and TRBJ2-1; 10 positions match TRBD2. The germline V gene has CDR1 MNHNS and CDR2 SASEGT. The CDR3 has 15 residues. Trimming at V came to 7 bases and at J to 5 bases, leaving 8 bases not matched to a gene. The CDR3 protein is CASKDLAGGDNEQFF. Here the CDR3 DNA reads TGTGCCAGCAAAGACTTAGCGGGGGGCGACAATGAGCAGTTCTTC.

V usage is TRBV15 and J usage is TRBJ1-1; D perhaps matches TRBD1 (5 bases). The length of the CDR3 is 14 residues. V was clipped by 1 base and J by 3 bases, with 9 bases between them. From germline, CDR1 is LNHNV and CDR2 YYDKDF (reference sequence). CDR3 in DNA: TGTGCCACCAGCAGAGGGGGGTCCGACACTGAAGCTTTCTTT. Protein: CATSRGGSDTEAFF. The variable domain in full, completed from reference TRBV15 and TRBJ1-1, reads DAMVIQNPRYQVTQFGKPVTLSCSQTLNHNVMYWYQQKSSQAPKLLFHYYDKDFNNEADTPDNFQSRRPNTSFCFLDIRSPGLGDTAMYLCATSRGGSDTEAFFGQGTRLTVV.

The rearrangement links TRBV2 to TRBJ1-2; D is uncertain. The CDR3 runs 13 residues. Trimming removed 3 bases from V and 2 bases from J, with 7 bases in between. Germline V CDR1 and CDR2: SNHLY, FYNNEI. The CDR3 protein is CASSDVPNYGYTF. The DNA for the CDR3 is TGTGCCAGCAGTGACGTCCCCAACTATGGCTACACCTTC. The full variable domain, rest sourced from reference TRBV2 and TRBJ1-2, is EPEVTQTPSHQVTQMGQEVILRCVPISNHLYFYWYRQILGQKVEFLVSFYNNEISEKSEIFDDQFSVERPDGSNFTLKIRSTKLEDSAMYFCASSDVPNYGYTFGSGTRLTVV.

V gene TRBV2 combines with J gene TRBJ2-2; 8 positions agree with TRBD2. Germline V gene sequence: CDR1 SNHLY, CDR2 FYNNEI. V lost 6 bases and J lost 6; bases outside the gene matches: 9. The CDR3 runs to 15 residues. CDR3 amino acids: CASRSPGLASGELFF. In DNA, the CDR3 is TGTGCCAGCAGGAGCCCTGGACTAGCCTCCGGGGAGCTGTTTTTT.

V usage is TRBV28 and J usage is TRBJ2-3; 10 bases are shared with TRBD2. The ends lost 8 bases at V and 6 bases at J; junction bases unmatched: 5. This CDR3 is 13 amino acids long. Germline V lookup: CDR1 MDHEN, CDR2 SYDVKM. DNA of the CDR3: TGTGCCAGCGAGGGGACTAGCGCGGATACGCAGTATTTT. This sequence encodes CASEGTSADTQYF.

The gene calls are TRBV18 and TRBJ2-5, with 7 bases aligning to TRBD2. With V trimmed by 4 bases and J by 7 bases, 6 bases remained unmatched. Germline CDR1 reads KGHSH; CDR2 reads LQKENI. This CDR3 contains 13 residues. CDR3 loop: CASSQRGEGTQYF. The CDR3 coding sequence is TGTGCCAGCTCACAACGAGGGGAGGGGACCCAGTACTTC.